This T cell receptor beta chain was profiled in a study of OX40 agonist ivuxolimab in advanced cancers. Study information: Partial responses were achieved by three patients, one with hepatocellular carcinoma and two with cutaneous melanoma. Study-wide results and caveats: Partial responders receiving 0.1-3.0 mg/kg showed among the lowest clonal expansion.

Assay: immunoSEQ multiplex PCR; the TCRdb copy retains only in-frame clones and omits some. The sample has 70,000 or so clones; around 90% are singletons. The CDR3 length is 15 residues. Germline V gene sequence: CDR1 LNHDA, CDR2 SQIVND (reference sequence). V was pared by 6 bases and J by 0 bases, with 7 bases of the junction left unmatched. The sample holds a few counts of this clone. Its antigen remains unknown. This chain uses TRBV19 with TRBJ1-2; 7 positions agree with TRBD1. The TCR was taken from an adult with an advanced solid tumor such as melanoma, head and neck, liver or kidney cancer. Here the sequenced sample was CD4+ or CD8+ T cells sorted from blood, taken in a trial of the OX40 agonist ivuxolimab. This chain's CDR3 is CASSHDRETNYGYTF. CDR3 sequence (DNA): TGTGCCAGTAGCCACGACAGGGAGACTAACTATGGCTACACCTTC.